The 14 T cell receptor beta chains listed next were all sequenced from one sample in a study of early T cells in non-severe SARS-CoV-2 infection (dated by TCRdb to about 2021). Preparation of the library involved 5' RACE. TCRdb records NextSeq 500 as the sequencer. Using fastp at Q25 and MiXCR, TCRdb reprocessed the public reads and kept productive beta chains. Every distinct CDR3 protein forms one entry, paired with its most common genes and DNA. For this sample the table gives 50,000 to 65,000 distinct CDR3 sequences, of which around a tenth were detected only once. Of the sample, around 4% is held by the ten largest clones. Sequences were obtained from whole blood. These receptors all stem from an adult who was a healthcare worker with PCR-confirmed SARS-CoV-2 infection or an uninfected control (not recorded which).

This clonotype was seen repeatedly, ten times or more. This chain links TRBV5-1 with TRBJ1-1; D unclear. V lost 4 bases to trimming and J lost 3 bases, with 13 bases between them. The CDR3 contains 14 residues. Per germline, CDR1 SGHRS and CDR2 YFSETQ. This chain's CDR3 is CASSRLAEDTEAFF. In nucleotides, the CDR3 is TGCGCCAGCAGCCGCCTCGCCGAGGACACTGAAGCTTTCTTT.

The chain is built from TRBV7-8 and TRBJ2-3, with 8 nucleotides matching TRBD2. J gave up 1 base and V 1 base, and 10 bases lay outside the gene matches. Per the germline V gene, CDR1 is SGHVS and CDR2 is FQNEAQ. The CDR3 is made up of 18 amino acids. The chain's CDR3 is CASSLVGLSGSRTDTQYF. The CDR3 coding sequence is TGTGCCAGCAGCTTAGTGGGTTTGAGCGGGAGCCGCACAGATACGCAGTATTTT.

Many counts were recorded for this clonotype. This chain connects TRBV19 to TRBJ1-2; D not certain. Per germline, CDR1 LNHDA and CDR2 SQIVND (reference sequence). V was shortened by 8 bases and J by 8 bases, with 18 bases between the two germline ends. CDR3 length: 13 amino acids. The DNA for the CDR3 is TGTGCCAGTCGTGTGGAAGGCGGCGGGGGCTACACCTTC. Encoded protein: CASRVEGGGGYTF.

This clonotype was seen many times. The chain couples TRBV7-8 to TRBJ2-7, with TRBD2 as a possible D gene (7 bases). The CDR3 totals 12 residues. The V gene lost 5 bases and the J gene lost 7 bases, with 12 bases spanning the gap. Germline V gives CDR1 SGHVS, CDR2 FQNEAQ. CDR3 nucleotide sequence: TGTGCCAGCAGCCCAGGGGAGGGAGAGCAGTACTTC. It translates to CASSPGEGEQYF. Combining the CDR3 with reference TRBV7-8 and TRBJ2-7 gives the whole variable domain GAGVSQSPRYKVAKRGQDVALRCDPISGHVSLFWYQQALGQGPEFLTYFQNEAQLDKSGLPSDRFFAERPEGSVSTLKIQRTQQEDSAVYLCASSPGEGEQYFGPGTRLTVT.

This clonotype has at least ten counts. The chain has TRBV7-6 and TRBJ2-1; D is uncertain. CDR3 length: 17 residues. Germline CDR1 and CDR2: SGHVS and FNYEAQ. V lost 4 bases and J 8 bases, leaving 24 bases between the germline ends. In DNA, the CDR3 is TGTGCCAGCAGCTCCGACCCCCGTGCGCATGTGGGCGATGAGCAGTTCTTC. Residues: CASSSDPRAHVGDEQFF.

This clonotype occurred many times. This chain links TRBV7-9 with TRBJ2-7; D may be TRBD2 (5 bases). The length of the CDR3 is 15 residues. Per germline, CDR1 SEHNR and CDR2 FQNEAQ (reference sequence). V gave up 5 bases and J gave up 5 bases, with 19 bases separating them. DNA for the CDR3: TGTGCCAGCAGCAACCGGACTCGCCCTAGGGACGAGCAGTACTTC. It specifies CASSNRTRPRDEQYF.

Turning to this clonotype: This may be a read error, as it is one base from a much larger clone. The chain is built from TRBV11-2 and TRBJ2-7; 10 bases are shared with TRBD2. V trimming: 6 bases; J trimming: 6 bases; junction bases outside the gene matches: 8. The germline V gene encodes CDR1 SGHAT and CDR2 FQNNGV. There are 14 residues in the CDR3. The CDR3 DNA is TGTGCCAGCAGTTCGGGACTAGCGTTTGGCGAGCAGTACTTC. Translated: CASSSGLAFGEQYF.

This clonotype has ten or more counts. This chain joins TRBV30 and TRBJ1-2, with a weak D call TRBD1 (5 bases). The V and J ends lost 0 bases and 7 bases respectively, with 15 bases between them. The germline CDR1 and CDR2 sequences are GTSNPN and SVGIG (reference sequence). This CDR3 has 14 residues. CDR3 protein: CAWSVGGGTRGYTF. The CDR3 nucleotides read TGTGCCTGGAGTGTAGGTGGAGGGACGCGTGGCTACACCTTC.

This clonotype occurred a few times. The chain uses TRBV7-8 and TRBJ2-1; 10 nucleotides agree with TRBD2. The CDR3 sequence is 17 residues long. V gave up 4 bases and J gave up 2 bases; unmatched junction bases: 8. Germline assignment: CDR1 SGHVS and CDR2 FQNEAQ. The CDR3 DNA follows: TGTGCCAGCAGCTCCAAGCTAGCGGGGGAACCCTACAATGAGCAGTTCTTC. This gives the protein CASSSKLAGEPYNEQFF.

This clonotype was seen a handful of times. The chain uses TRBV12-3 or TRBV12-4 and TRBJ1-3, with D unclear. The CDR3 runs 11 residues. V lost 2 bases to trimming and J lost 7 bases, with 3 bases between them. CDR3 loop: CASSLRNTIYF. For the CDR3, the DNA is TGTGCCAGCAGTTTAAGGAACACCATATATTTT.

This clonotype was detected ten times or more. V gene TRBV11-3 combines with J gene TRBJ1-1, with no clear D. Germline CDR1 is SGHNT and CDR2 is YENEEA. This CDR3 has 13 residues. V was trimmed by 5 bases and J by 5 bases, leaving 12 bases between them. The DNA for the CDR3 is TGTGCCAGCAGCGTCCTGGCGGGGACTGAAGCTTTCTTT. Translated, it gives CASSVLAGTEAFF.

This clonotype was counted many times. The V and J genes are TRBV2 and TRBJ2-4; D gene ambiguous. The J call may be wrong; the DNA end is better matched by TRBJ2-1. Germline-derived CDR1 and CDR2 are SNHLY and FYNNEI. The CDR3 spans 10 residues. CDR3 bases: TGTGCCAGCTCCATAGGACAGCAGTTCTTC. The encoded protein is CASSIGQQFF.

This clonotype was detected only a few times. The gene calls are TRBV11-2 and TRBJ2-5; 10 positions agree with TRBD2. V was clipped by 4 bases and J by 5 bases; unmatched bases: 7. CDR3 size: 15 residues. Germline CDR1 SGHAT, CDR2 FQNNGV. Here the CDR3 reads CASSSGTSDGETQYF. The CDR3 nucleotides read TGTGCCAGCAGCTCCGGGACTAGCGACGGGGAGACCCAGTACTTC.

This clonotype occurred many times. The chain employs TRBV6-5 and TRBJ1-1, with 9 bases fitting TRBD1. Germline CDR1 is MNHEY and CDR2 is SVGAGI. The CDR3 has 15 residues. Trimming at V came to 7 bases and at J to 1 base, leaving 7 bases not matched to a gene. CDR3 sequence reads: CASNRDRDKNTEAFF. The CDR3 DNA reads as TGTGCCAGCAACCGGGACAGGGATAAGAACACTGAAGCTTTCTTT.